The 10 T cell receptor beta chains below come from one sample, sequenced in a study of radiotherapy plus CTLA-4 blockade in lung cancer. Assay: immunoSEQ multiplex PCR; the TCRdb copy retains only in-frame clones and omits some. The sample has 86,000 or so clones, around 76% seen once. This material consisted of peripheral blood, taken from a patient treated with radiotherapy plus ipilimumab. These receptors all come from a human donor with non-small cell lung cancer who had a partial response to radiotherapy plus ipilimumab. Some clones in this sample may be carry-over from other donors' samples.

The CDR3 is CASSLLTGAEAFF. CDR3 in DNA: TGTGCCAGCAGCTTGTTGACAGGGGCTGAAGCTTTCTTT. The chain combines TRBV5-5 with TRBJ1-1; 8 bases are shared with TRBD1. The germline CDR1 and CDR2 sequences are SGHKS and YYEKEE (reference sequence). The CDR3 extends over 13 amino acids. Trimming cost V 1 base and J 6 bases; bases outside gene matches: 2.

CDR3 protein: CASSQESNNEQFF. Written as DNA, the CDR3 is TGCGCCAGCAGCCAAGAATCCAACAATGAGCAGTTCTTC. This rearrangement joins TRBV4-1 to TRBJ2-1; D remains unclear. The length of the CDR3 is 13 residues. Germline values: CDR1 MGHRA, CDR2 YSYEKL. V lost 0 bases, J lost 5 bases, and 5 bases lay in between.

J is TRBJ2-6 and V is TRBV5-1, with 8 bases that match TRBD2. The CDR3 length is 17 residues. The trim removed 0 bases at V and 0 bases at J, leaving 2 bases unmatched. Germline CDR1 is SGHRS and CDR2 is YFSETQ. This CDR3 reads CASSLAGGASGANVLTF. The CDR3 coding sequence is TGCGCCAGCAGCTTGGCCGGGGGGGCCTCTGGGGCCAACGTCCTGACTTTC.

The V call is TRBV11-3, the J call TRBJ1-2, with TRBD1 matching over 7 bases. The V gene end was trimmed by 8 bases and the J gene end by 8 bases; junction bases not matched to a gene: 8. The CDR3 is 12 residues long. Germline V gene data show CDR1 as SGHNT and CDR2 as YENEEA. The CDR3 region has the DNA TGTGCCAGCTTTAGGCAGGGGGAAGGCTACACCTTC. Residues: CASFRQGEGYTF.

The chain recombines TRBV7-6 with TRBJ2-5, with D maybe TRBD1 (6 bases). The CDR3 consists of 14 residues. Germline CDR1 reads SGHVS; CDR2 reads FNYEAQ. V lost 5 bases and J lost 5, with 15 bases in between. CDR3 coding DNA: TGTGCCAGCAGCCGGAATTTACAGGGCGAGACCCAGTACTTC. This encodes CASSRNLQGETQYF.

This clone was observed a handful of times. This chain joins TRBV10-3 and TRBJ1-3; D call uncertain. This CDR3 comprises 14 residues. Germline values: CDR1 ENHRY, CDR2 SYGVKD. V was pared by 0 bases and J by 3 bases, with 6 bases between. The CDR3 region has the DNA TGTGCCATCAGTGAGTCCCAGTATGGAAACACCATATATTTT. Translated: CAISESQYGNTIYF.

The rearrangement links TRBV5-4 to TRBJ2-7, with TRBD1 identical over 10 bases. V gave up 4 bases and J gave up 6 bases; unmatched junction bases: 10. Germline V lookup: CDR1 SGHNT, CDR2 YYREEE (reference sequence). CDR3 size: 15 residues. This CDR3 is CASSLRDRGLVEQYF. The CDR3 bases are TGTGCCAGCAGCCTCCGGGACAGGGGCCTCGTCGAGCAGTACTTC.

This chain's CDR3 is CASSPLTGDGVTQYF. CDR3 bases: TGCGCCAGCAGCCCCCTGACAGGGGATGGGGTTACGCAGTATTTT. The V gene is TRBV4-1, the J gene TRBJ2-3, with 8 bases identical to TRBD1. The V and J ends lost 4 bases and 8 bases, in that order; junction bases with no gene match: 11. This CDR3 contains 15 residues. CDR1 and CDR2 from the germline V gene are MGHRA and YSYEKL.

V usage is TRBV7-2 and J usage is TRBJ1-2; D possibly corresponds to TRBD1 (5 bases). Trimming removed 2 bases from V and 10 bases from J, with 23 bases in between. Germline loops: CDR1 SGHTA, CDR2 FQGNSA. CDR3 size: 16 residues. The CDR3 here is CASSLQPPGHKNDYTF. DNA of the CDR3: TGTGCCAGCAGCTTACAACCCCCAGGACACAAGAATGACTACACCTTC. Supplemented by reference TRBV7-2 and TRBJ1-2, the full variable domain reads GAGVSQSPSNKVTEKGKDVELRCDPISGHTALYWYRQSLGQGLEFLIYFQGNSAPDKSGLPSDRFSAERTGGSVSTLTIQRTQQEDSAVYLCASSLQPPGHKNDYTFGSGTRLTVV.

This chain connects TRBV9 to TRBJ2-7; tentatively, D is TRBD2 (5 bases). V was shortened by 3 bases and J by 2 bases, with 15 bases between the two germline ends. Germline CDR1 reads SGDLS; CDR2 reads YYNGEE. CDR3 size: 15 residues. CDR3 residues: CASSGGSSGTYEQYF. The CDR3 DNA reads TGTGCCAGCAGCGGAGGGTCCTCCGGGACCTACGAGCAGTACTTC.